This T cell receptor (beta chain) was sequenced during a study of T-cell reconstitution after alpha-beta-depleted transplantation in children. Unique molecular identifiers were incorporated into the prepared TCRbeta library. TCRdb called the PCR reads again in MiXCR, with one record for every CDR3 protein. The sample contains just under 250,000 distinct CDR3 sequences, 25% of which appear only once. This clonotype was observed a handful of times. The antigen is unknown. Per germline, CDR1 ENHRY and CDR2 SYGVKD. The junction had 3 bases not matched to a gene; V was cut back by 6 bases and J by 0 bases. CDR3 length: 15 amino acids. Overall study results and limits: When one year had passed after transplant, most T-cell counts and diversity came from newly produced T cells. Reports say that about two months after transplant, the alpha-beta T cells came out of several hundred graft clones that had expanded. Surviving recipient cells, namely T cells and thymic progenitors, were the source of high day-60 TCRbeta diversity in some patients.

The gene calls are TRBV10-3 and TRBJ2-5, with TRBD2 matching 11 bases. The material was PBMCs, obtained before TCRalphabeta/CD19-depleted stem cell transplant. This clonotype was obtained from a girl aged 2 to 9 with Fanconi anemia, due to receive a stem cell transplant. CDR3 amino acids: CAISLAGGNQETQYF. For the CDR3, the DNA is TGTGCCATCAGCCTAGCGGGGGGAAACCAAGAGACCCAGTACTTC.